Described below is a single TCR beta chain sequence and its context. The antigen remains unidentified. This record belongs to a study of cytomegalovirus exposure and HLA in healthy donors. This CDR3 has 15 residues. From germline, CDR1 is SEHNR and CDR2 FQNEAQ (reference sequence). Trimming removed 4 bases from V and 7 bases from J, with 18 bases in between. PCR employed 60 Vbeta and 13 Jbeta primers. Only in-frame clones appear in the TCRdb table, and some are missing; sequencing was by immunoSEQ multiplex PCR. The table records approximately 150,000 clones, roughly 80% of them present only once. Overall study findings and caveats: Sequences of the TCR beta chain were said to predict the HLA-A and HLA-B alleles of most subjects accurately.

The chain is built from TRBV7-9 and TRBJ2-3; D is possibly TRBD2 (5 bases). The sequence came from a woman in her twenties or thirties in good health and CMV-seronegative. Sample: PBMCs. CDR3 region: CASSSSRAVGYTQYF. In DNA, the CDR3 is TGTGCCAGCAGCTCCTCTCGAGCGGTCGGATATACGCAGTATTTT.